This TCR beta chain is drawn from a study of T cell responses to AZD1222 COVID-19 vaccine (dated by TCRdb to 2020 to 2022). About the investigation overall: A total of 233 trial participants underwent TCR sequencing, of whom around 200 received two doses of AZD1222 and some 26 received two doses of the MenACWY control vaccine. Trial participants were enrolled by age into 18-55, 56-69 and 70-plus year subgroups, with 148, 28 and 57 TCR-sequenced participants respectively.

From its cysteine to its phenylalanine, the CDR3 spans 15 amino acids. The entry retains the CDR3 DNA only, 45 bases that are in frame from base 1. The junction shows trimming of 4 bases on V and 0 bases on J, and the gene matches do not reach 2 bases of it. Via the germline V gene (reference sequence), CDR1 is SGHNT and CDR2 YYREEE. To note about this clone: The specificity of this receptor is unknown. The sample holds no much larger clone one base away, and base qualities are not on file.

Read against the paper, the sample's time point label means: about 28 days (+/-7) after the second vaccine dose. AZD1222 recipients with second doses at about 4 weeks or about 12 weeks were pooled, because spike-specific TCR depth and breadth did not differ between schedules. The vaccinee samples were drawn from two UK trials, COV001 and COV002, one of which was a single-blind randomized controlled phase 2/3 trial testing AZD1222 (ChAdOx1 nCoV-19) in healthy adults. For TCRbeta chain sequencing, PBMC samples from trial participants were taken at day 0 and at day 28 after the second dose. The CDR3 regions of human TCRbeta chains were subjected to immunosequencing. The authors' analysis ran thus. Repertoire TCRs were checked for matches against a reference library of SARS-CoV-2-specific TCRs that had been generated using the MIRA antigen-specificity platform. Breadth meant the fraction of unique TCRs that were SARS-CoV-2-associated, whereas depth meant the fraction of total T cells that were SARS-CoV-2-associated. Using the MIRA data, every spike-specific TCR was mapped to the spike region that the TCR reacted to and assigned to either a CD4 or a CD8 class. Log10-transformed breadth and depth values were compared by one-way ANOVA with Sidak's multiple comparisons tests. Imported from immuneACCESS, the table was reduced by TCRdb to in-frame sequences with V and J called. These copies leave out some clones; in studies compared against another copy, an unresolved V gene accounts for under half, and the cause of the remainder is not known. The V and J calls and clone size are taken from that table; D and trimming were inferred from the DNA. A total of some 84,000 clones appear in this sample, around 88% of them only once. The ten top clones hold 11% of the sample.

Results and caveats for the whole study, not just this receptor: Conclusions about previously exposed vaccinees were limited because only a handful of AZD1222 recipients were SARS-CoV-2 seropositive at baseline. No day 14 peak-response samples were available, so repertoires were characterized only after the peak T cell response. Participants were mostly white British and included more females than males, and it was suggested by the authors that clonal diversity may have been underestimated. A significant rise in spike-specific TCR breadth and depth was observed after two AZD1222 doses relative to day 0 and relative to MenACWY recipients. The whole spike protein was spanned by vaccine-associated CD4 TCRs, and dominant responses were seen in regions 160-218 and 743-854. Reportedly, close to half of the unique spike-specific TCRs recognized epitopes lying outside the regions that are mutated in the B.1.351 and B.1.1.7 variants. The 56-69-year group was small, and its depth increase did not reach significance, likely because of low power.

This clonotype originated in an adult who received the AZD1222 COVID-19 vaccine. The rearrangement combines TRBV5-4 with TRBJ1-4; 8 bases in the middle match TRBD1. Here the sequenced sample was peripheral blood, taken 28 days after the second AZD1222 dose. Here is the DNA: TGTGCCAGCAGCCTACAGGGGGCAACTAATGAAAAACTGTTTTTT. This yields the protein CASSLQGATNEKLFF.